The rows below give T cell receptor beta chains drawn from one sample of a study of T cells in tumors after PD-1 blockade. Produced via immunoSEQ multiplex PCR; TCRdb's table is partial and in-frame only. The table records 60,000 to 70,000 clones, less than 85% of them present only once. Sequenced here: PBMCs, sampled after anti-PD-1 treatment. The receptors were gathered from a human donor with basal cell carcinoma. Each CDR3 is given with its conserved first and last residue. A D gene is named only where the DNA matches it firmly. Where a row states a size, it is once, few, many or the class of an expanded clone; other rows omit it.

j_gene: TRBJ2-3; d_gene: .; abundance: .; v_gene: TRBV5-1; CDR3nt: TGCGCCAGCAGCTTAGGATTCACAGGCACAGATACGCAGTATTTT; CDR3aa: CASSLGFTGTDTQYF
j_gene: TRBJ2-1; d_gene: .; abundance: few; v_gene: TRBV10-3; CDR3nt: TGTGCCATCGGTAGGGGGGTGAATGAGCAGTTCTTC; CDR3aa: CAIGRGVNEQFF
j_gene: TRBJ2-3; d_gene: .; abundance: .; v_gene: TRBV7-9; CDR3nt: TGTGCCAGCAGCTTAGTTGACGGGGGCCGCACAGATACGCAGTATTTT; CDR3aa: CASSLVDGGRTDTQYF
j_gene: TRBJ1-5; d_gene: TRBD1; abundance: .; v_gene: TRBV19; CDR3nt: TGTGCCAGTAGGGACAGGCTCAATCAGCCCCAGCATTTT; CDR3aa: CASRDRLNQPQHF
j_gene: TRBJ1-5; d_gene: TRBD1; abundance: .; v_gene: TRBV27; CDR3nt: TGTGCCAGCAGTCCCCGACAGGGCGCGTCTTATAGCAATCAGCCCCAGCATTTT; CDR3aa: CASSPRQGASYSNQPQHF
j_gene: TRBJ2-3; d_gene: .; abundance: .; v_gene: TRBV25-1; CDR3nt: TGTGCCATCAAATCGAAAGGGGGTGAGGCGCAGTATTTT; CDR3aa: CAIKSKGGEAQYF
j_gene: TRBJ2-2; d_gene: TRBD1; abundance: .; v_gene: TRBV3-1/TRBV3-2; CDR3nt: TGTGCCAGCAGCCAAGGGACAGGGAAAAACACCGGGGAGCTGTTTTTT; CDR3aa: CASSQGTGKNTGELFF
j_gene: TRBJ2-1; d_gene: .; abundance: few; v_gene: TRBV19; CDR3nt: TGTGCCAGCTCAAACCGCGGATTCTACAATGAGCAGTTCTTC; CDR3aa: CASSNRGFYNEQFF
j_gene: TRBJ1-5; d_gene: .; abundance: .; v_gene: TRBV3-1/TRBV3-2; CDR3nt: TGTGCCAGCAGCCAAGGGAGGAATCAGCCCCAGCATTTT; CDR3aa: CASSQGRNQPQHF
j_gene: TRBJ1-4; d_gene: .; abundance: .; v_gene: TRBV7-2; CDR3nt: TGTGCCAGCAGCTTTTCGACAGGATTTGAAATACTGTTTTTT; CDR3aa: CASSFSTGFEILFF
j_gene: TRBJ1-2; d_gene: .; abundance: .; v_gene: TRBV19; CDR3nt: TGTGCCAGTAGTCCCCAAGGGAGTAACTATGGCTACACCTTC; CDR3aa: CASSPQGSNYGYTF
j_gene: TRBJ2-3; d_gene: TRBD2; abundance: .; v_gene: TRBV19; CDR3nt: TGTGCCAGTAGTCTAGCGGGGGGGTTGGGCACAGATACGCAGTATTTT; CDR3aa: CASSLAGGLGTDTQYF
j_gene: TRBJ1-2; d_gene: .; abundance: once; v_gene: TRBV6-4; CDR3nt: TGTGCCAGCAGTGACTCTCGGTTTGGCTACACCTTC; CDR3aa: CASSDSRFGYTF
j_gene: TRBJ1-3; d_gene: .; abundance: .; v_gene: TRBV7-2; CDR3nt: TGTGCCAGCAGCTTTGCGGGGGTCTCTGGAAACACCATATATTTT; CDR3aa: CASSFAGVSGNTIYF
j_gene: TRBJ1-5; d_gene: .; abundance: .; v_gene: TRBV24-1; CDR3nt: TGTGCCACATCCGAAGGGCTGAGCAATCAGCCCCAGCATTTT; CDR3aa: CATSEGLSNQPQHF
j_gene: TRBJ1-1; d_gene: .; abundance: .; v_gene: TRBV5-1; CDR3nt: TGCGCCAGCAGCGCCGCCGGGACGGGCACTGAAGCTTTCTTT; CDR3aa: CASSAAGTGTEAFF
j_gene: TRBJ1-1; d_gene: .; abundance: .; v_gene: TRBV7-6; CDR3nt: TGTGCCAGCAGCTTAGAGGCCTACACTGAAGCTTTCTTT; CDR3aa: CASSLEAYTEAFF
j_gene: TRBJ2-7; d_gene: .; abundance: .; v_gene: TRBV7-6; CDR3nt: TGTGCCAGCAGCCCGGGGCACGAGCAGTACTTC; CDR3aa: CASSPGHEQYF
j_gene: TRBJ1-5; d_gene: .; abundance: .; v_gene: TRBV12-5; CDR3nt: TGTGCTAGTGGCTCGGGGGTTAGCAATCAGCCCCAGCATTTT; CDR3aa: CASGSGVSNQPQHF
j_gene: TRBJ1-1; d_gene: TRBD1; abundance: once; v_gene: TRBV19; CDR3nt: TGTGCCAGTAGTGAGGACAGGGGGAACACTGAAGCTTTCTTT; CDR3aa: CASSEDRGNTEAFF
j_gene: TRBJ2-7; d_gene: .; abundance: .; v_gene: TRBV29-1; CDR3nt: TGCAGCGTTGTTGGTACCGGGACGGGCTCCTACGAGCAGTACTTC; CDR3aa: CSVVGTGTGSYEQYF
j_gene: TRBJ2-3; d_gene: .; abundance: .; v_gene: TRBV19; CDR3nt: TGTGCCAGTAGTATAGGACAGCATCGGGACACAGATACGCAGTATTTT; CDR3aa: CASSIGQHRDTDTQYF
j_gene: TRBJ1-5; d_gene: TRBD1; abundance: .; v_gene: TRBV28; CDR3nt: TGTGACCGGACAGGGGAAGGGCCATGCAATCAGCCCCAGCATTTT; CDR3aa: CDRTGEGPCNQPQHF
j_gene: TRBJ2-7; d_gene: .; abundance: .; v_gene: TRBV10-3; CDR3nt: TGTGCCATCAGTGAGGGGGTTCAGGGCAACGAGCAGTACTTC; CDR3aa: CAISEGVQGNEQYF
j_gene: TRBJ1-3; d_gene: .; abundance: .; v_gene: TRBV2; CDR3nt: TGTGCCAGCAGTGGAGAAAGGAACACCATATATTTT; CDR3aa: CASSGERNTIYF
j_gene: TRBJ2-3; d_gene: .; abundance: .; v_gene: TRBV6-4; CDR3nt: TGTGCCAGCAGTGACGCGGCGGGGGCAATAGATACGCAGTATTTT; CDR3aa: CASSDAAGAIDTQYF
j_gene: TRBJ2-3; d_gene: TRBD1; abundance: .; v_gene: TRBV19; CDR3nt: TGTGCCATAGCAATAGGGGGCACTCCCACAGATACGCAGTATTTT; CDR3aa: CAIAIGGTPTDTQYF
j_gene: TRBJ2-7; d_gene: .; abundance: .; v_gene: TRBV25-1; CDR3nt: TGTGCCAGCAGTACCCGGCAGGGGGGAAGGGGCTACGAGCAGTACTTC; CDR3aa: CASSTRQGGRGYEQYF
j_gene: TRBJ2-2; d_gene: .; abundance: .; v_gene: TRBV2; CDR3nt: TGTGCCAGCAGTGAGATGGGGGCGGGGCCAAACACCGGGGAGCTGTTTTTT; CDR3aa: CASSEMGAGPNTGELFF
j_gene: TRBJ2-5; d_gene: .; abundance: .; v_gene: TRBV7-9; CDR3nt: TGTGCCAGCAGCTTGAGGGACCTGGCTTTTCAAGAGACCCAGTACTTC; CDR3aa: CASSLRDLAFQETQYF
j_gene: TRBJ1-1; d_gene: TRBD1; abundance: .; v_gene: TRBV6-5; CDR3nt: TGTGCCAGCGAGGGACAGGGACTCGGGGACACTGAAGCTTTCTTT; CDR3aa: CASEGQGLGDTEAFF
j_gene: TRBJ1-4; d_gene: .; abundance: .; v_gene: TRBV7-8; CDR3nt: TGTGCCAGCAGCTCGACAGACGCAACTAATGAAAAACTGTTTTTT; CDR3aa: CASSSTDATNEKLFF
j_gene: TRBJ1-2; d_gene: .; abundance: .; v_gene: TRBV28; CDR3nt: TGTGCCAGCACGAACACAGGATATGACAATGGCTACACCTTC; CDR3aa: CASTNTGYDNGYTF
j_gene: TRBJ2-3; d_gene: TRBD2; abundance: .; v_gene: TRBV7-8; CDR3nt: TGTGCCAGCAGCTCCCTGGGGGGGGTGGGAACAGATACGCAGTATTTT; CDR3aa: CASSSLGGVGTDTQYF
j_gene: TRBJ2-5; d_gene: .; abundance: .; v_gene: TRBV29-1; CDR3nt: TGCAGCGTTGGGGTCCACCAAGAGACCCAGTACTTC; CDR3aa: CSVGVHQETQYF
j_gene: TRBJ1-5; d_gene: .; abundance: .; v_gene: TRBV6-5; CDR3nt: TGTGCCACCGGGACGGAATATAGCAATCAGCCCCAGCATTTT; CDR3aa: CATGTEYSNQPQHF
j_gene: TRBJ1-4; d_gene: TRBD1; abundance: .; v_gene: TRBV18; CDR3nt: TGTGCCAGCTCACTACTACAGGGGCCGTTTAATGAAAAACTGTTTTTT; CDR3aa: CASSLLQGPFNEKLFF